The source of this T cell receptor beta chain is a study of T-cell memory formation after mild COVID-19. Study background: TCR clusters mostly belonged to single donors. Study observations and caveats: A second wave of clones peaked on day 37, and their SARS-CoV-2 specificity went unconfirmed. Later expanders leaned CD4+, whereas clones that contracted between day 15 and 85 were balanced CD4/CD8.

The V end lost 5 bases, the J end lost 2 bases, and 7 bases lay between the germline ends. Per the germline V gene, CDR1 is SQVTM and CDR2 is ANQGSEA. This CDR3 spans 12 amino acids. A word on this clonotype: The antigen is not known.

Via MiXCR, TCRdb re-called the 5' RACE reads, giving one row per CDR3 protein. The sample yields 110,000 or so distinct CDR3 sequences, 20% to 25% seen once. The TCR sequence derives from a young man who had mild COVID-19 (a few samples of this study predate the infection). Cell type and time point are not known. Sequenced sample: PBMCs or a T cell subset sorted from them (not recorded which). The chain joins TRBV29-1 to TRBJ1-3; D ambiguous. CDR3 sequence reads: CSVWSAGNTIYF. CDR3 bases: TGCAGCGTTTGGAGTGCTGGAAACACCATATATTTT.